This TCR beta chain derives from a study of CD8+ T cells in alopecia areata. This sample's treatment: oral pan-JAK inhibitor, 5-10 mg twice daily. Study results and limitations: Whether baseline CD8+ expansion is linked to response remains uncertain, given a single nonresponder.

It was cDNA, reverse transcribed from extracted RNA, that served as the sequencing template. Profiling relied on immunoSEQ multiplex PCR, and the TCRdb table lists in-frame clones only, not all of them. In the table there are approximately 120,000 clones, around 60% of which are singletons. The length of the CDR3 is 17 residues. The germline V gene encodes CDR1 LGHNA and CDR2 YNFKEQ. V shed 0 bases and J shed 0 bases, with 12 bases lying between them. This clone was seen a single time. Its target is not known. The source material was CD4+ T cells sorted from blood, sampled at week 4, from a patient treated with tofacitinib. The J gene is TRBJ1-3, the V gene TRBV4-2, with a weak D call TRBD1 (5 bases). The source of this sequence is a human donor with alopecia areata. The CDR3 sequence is CASSQEQPGSSGNTIYF. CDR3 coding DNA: TGTGCCAGCAGCCAAGAACAACCAGGGAGCTCTGGAAACACCATATATTTT.